The 31 T cell receptor beta chains below all came from one sample that was sequenced in a study of breast tumors, draining lymph nodes, adjacent tissues (TCRdb year 2016). Library construction relied on multiplex PCR. The sequencing machine was an Illumina HiSeq 2000. In-frame beta chains were kept once TCRdb had trimmed the public reads at Q25 with fastp and called clones with MiXCR. Here each entry gathers all rows of one CDR3 protein and keeps the most common genes and DNA. For this sample the table gives 21,000 or so distinct CDR3 sequences, of which roughly two fifths were detected only once. Together, the top ten hold approximately 25% of the sample. The sample comprised breast tumor tissue. The receptors were gathered from a female donor with breast cancer. Some clones in this sample may be carry-over from other donors' samples.

This clonotype was observed many times. The chain carries TRBV19 and TRBJ2-7; D unclear. Germline CDR1 and CDR2: LNHDA and SQIVND (reference sequence). Between the trimmed V and J ends, which lost 3 bases and 7 bases, there was a span of 10 bases. This CDR3 has 12 amino acids. CDR3 nucleotide sequence: TGTGCCAGTAGTATCCCACTTGGGGAGCAGTACTTC. Its translation is CASSIPLGEQYF.

CDR3 DNA sequence: TGCAGTGCACGGATTAGCGGGAGTGCTTACAATGAGCAGTTCTTC. Translating gives CSARISGSAYNEQFF. J is TRBJ2-1 and V is TRBV20-1, with 9 nucleotides matching TRBD2. This CDR3 has 15 amino acids. Per the germline V gene, CDR1 is DFQATT and CDR2 is SNEGSKA (reference sequence). The ends lost 6 bases at V and 4 bases at J; junction bases unmatched: 10.

This clonotype has at least ten counts. The chain has TRBV9 and TRBJ2-7; 10 nucleotides match TRBD1. Unmatched junction bases numbered 9, after V lost 4 bases and J lost 5 bases. The germline V gene encodes CDR1 SGDLS and CDR2 YYNGEE. This CDR3 spans 15 amino acids. In DNA, the CDR3 is TGTGCCAGCAGCATTTCCGGGACAGGGGACCACGAGCAGTACTTC. Protein sequence: CASSISGTGDHEQYF. The entire variable domain, with the rest obtained from reference TRBV9 and TRBJ2-7, is as follows: DSGVTQTPKHLITATGQRVTLRCSPRSGDLSVYWYQQSLDQGLQFLIQYYNGEERAKGNILERFSAQQFPDLHSELNLSSLELGDSALYFCASSISGTGDHEQYFGPGTRLTVT.

The chain recombines TRBV4-1 with TRBJ2-7, with D possibly TRBD1 on 6 matching bases. The CDR3 covers 14 residues. V was pared by 0 bases and J by 3 bases, with 9 bases between. Germline CDR1 and CDR2: MGHRA and YSYEKL. The CDR3 bases are TGCGCCAGCAGCCAAGATTCGACAGGCTACGAGCAGTACTTC. Translation: CASSQDSTGYEQYF.

This clonotype was counted many times. Since a much larger clone is just one base distant, this may be a read error. The gene calls are TRBV7-8 and TRBJ2-3, with 12 bases identical to TRBD2. In germline, CDR1 is SGHVS, CDR2 FQNEAQ. CDR3 length: 17 residues. After removal of 0 bases from V and 10 bases from J, the junction contained 11 bases not matched to a gene. CDR3 residues: CASSLARLAGGPDPQYF. In DNA form, the CDR3 reads TGTGCCAGCAGCTTAGCGCGGCTAGCGGGGGGGCCGGATCCGCAGTATTTT.

CDR3 sequence reads: CASSLGRSSGNTIYF. The CDR3 DNA is TGTGCCAGCAGCTTAGGGAGAAGCTCTGGAAACACCATATATTTT. The rearrangement joins TRBV11-2 to TRBJ1-3; D uncertain. Germline CDR1 reads SGHAT; CDR2 reads FQNNGV. The CDR3 has 15 residues. V lost 1 base and J lost 0, with 7 bases in between. The entire variable domain, with the rest obtained from reference TRBV11-2 and TRBJ1-3, is as follows: EAGVAQSPRYKIIEKRQSVAFWCNPISGHATLYWYQQILGQGPKLLIQFQNNGVVDDSQLPKDRFSAERLKGVDSTLKIQPAKLEDSAVYLCASSLGRSSGNTIYFGEGSWLTVV.

This clonotype was detected a few times. V is TRBV2 and J is TRBJ2-3; D not certain. V lost 6 bases to trimming and J lost 0 bases, with 10 bases between them. The CDR3 covers 14 residues. Looked up from germline, CDR1 is SNHLY and CDR2 is FYNNEI. CDR3 nucleotides: TGTGCCAGCAGCCTGCAGGCTAGCACAGATACGCAGTATTTT. It is translated as CASSLQASTDTQYF.

Concerning this clonotype: One junction end does not reproduce the germline sequence, and a read error may be involved. The rearrangement joins TRBV7-9 to TRBJ2-3, with 9 bases that match TRBD2. The CDR3 extends over 17 amino acids. Looked up from germline, CDR1 is SEHNR and CDR2 is FQNEAQ (reference sequence). For the CDR3, the DNA is TGTGCCAGCAGCCGAACATCTGGTAGCGGGAGCACAGATCCGCAGTATTTT. Translation gives CASSRTSGSGSTDPQYF.

This chain joins TRBV19 and TRBJ1-2; TRBD1 matches 11 bases. V shed 5 bases, J shed 8 bases, and the junction held 7 bases outside the gene matches. This CDR3 region has 14 residues. Germline V CDR1 and CDR2: LNHDA, SQIVND (reference sequence). The CDR3 nucleotides are TGTGCCAGTAGTCCCGGGACAGGGGGAGGGGGCTACACCTTC. Protein product: CASSPGTGGGGYTF.

This clonotype was recorded a few times. This rearrangement joins TRBV3-1 to TRBJ2-7, with 8 bases aligning to TRBD2. Germline CDR1 LGHDT, CDR2 YNNKEL (reference sequence). This CDR3 spans 13 amino acids. V lost 6 bases and J lost 8; bases outside the gene matches: 9. CDR3 loop: CASSLPSSGQQYF. DNA of the CDR3: TGTGCCAGCAGTCTTCCGTCTAGCGGGCAGCAGTACTTC.

Only one count was recorded for this clonotype. The chain employs TRBV10-3 and TRBJ2-7, with D perhaps being TRBD1 or TRBD2 (5 bases each). Germline V gene sequence: CDR1 ENHRY, CDR2 SYGVKD. CDR3 length: 13 residues. V lost 5 bases and J 5 bases, leaving 13 bases between the germline ends. CDR3 bases: TGTGCCATCAGTACCGGGACCGATGACGAGCAGTACTTC. Translating gives CAISTGTDDEQYF.

This clonotype was observed many times. CDR3 amino acids: CASSKTGLGYGYTF. The CDR3 region has the DNA TGCGCCAGCAGCAAGACAGGGCTCGGCTATGGCTACACCTTC. The chain has TRBV5-1 and TRBJ1-2; 7 bases agree with TRBD1. CDR3 length equals 14 residues. The V gene end was trimmed by 4 bases and the J gene end by 4 bases; junction bases not matched to a gene: 7. The V gene's germline CDR1 is SGHRS and CDR2 YFSETQ.

The chain has TRBV5-6 and TRBJ1-1, with a tentative D call TRBD1 (6 bases). The CDR3 contains 13 residues. Germline CDR1 and CDR2: SGHDT and YYEEEE. V was trimmed by 6 bases and J by 0 bases, leaving 9 bases between them. This CDR3 reads CASMRGLNTEAFF. DNA for the CDR3: TGTGCCAGCATGAGGGGGTTGAACACTGAAGCTTTCTTT. The full variable domain, with the rest looked up from reference TRBV5-6 and TRBJ1-1, is DAGVTQSPTHLIKTRGQQVTLRCSPKSGHDTVSWYQQALGQGPQFIFQYYEEEERQRGNFPDRFSGHQFPNYSSELNVNALLLGDSALYLCASMRGLNTEAFFGQGTRLTVV.

The V gene is TRBV11-2, the J gene TRBJ2-7; TRBD2 is a possible D gene (6 bases). The CDR3 length is 15 residues. CDR1 SGHAT and CDR2 FQNNGV come from the germline V gene. Trimming took off 5 bases at V and 2 bases at J, with 16 bases between the two ends. The CDR3, as DNA: TGTGCCAGCAGCCTAGGGGTGGGGAGGCCCTACGAGCAGTACTTC. This codes for CASSLGVGRPYEQYF.

This clonotype was recorded once. This rearrangement joins TRBV25-1 to TRBJ2-3; D perhaps matches TRBD1 (7 bases). Germline CDR1 and CDR2: MGHDK and SYGVNS. CDR3 size: 14 residues. Deletions cut 4 bases from V and 2 bases from J, with 10 bases between. The CDR3 protein is CASSGGTATDTQYF. DNA for the CDR3: TGTGCCAGCAGTGGCGGGACAGCCACAGATACGCAGTATTTT.

This clonotype was observed a few times. The V gene is TRBV6-5, the J gene TRBJ2-3; TRBD1 is a possible D gene (6 bases). V lost 4 bases and J lost 4, with 30 bases in between. The germline CDR1 and CDR2 sequences are MNHEY and SVGAGI. The CDR3 loop spans 20 amino acids. CDR3 amino acids: CASSSPRRSTGSGRADTQYF. The CDR3 DNA reads as TGTGCCAGCAGTTCCCCTAGGCGCTCAACAGGGTCGGGTAGAGCAGATACGCAGTATTTT.

The rearrangement uses TRBV12-3 or TRBV12-4 and TRBJ2-1; tentatively, D is TRBD1 (6 bases). This CDR3 is 15 amino acids long. V lost 1 base and J 5 bases, leaving 12 bases between the germline ends. The CDR3: CASSLVQGLNNEQFF. The CDR3 coding sequence is TGTGCCAGCAGTTTAGTACAGGGTTTAAACAATGAGCAGTTCTTC.

V and J are TRBV12-3 or TRBV12-4 and TRBJ1-4; perhaps TRBD1 as D (5 bases). The CDR3 totals 14 residues. Trimming removed 8 bases from V and 1 base from J, with 11 bases in between. In DNA, the CDR3 is TGTGCCAGCGGCAAAGGGGTAACTAATGAAAAACTGTTTTTT. Amino acids: CASGKGVTNEKLFF.

The J gene is TRBJ2-5, the V gene TRBV15; 8 bases are a match to TRBD2. Per germline, CDR1 LNHNV and CDR2 YYDKDF (reference sequence). The CDR3 has 15 amino acids. The V segment lost 4 bases and the J segment 5 bases; nucleotides outside the gene matches: 9. The CDR3 DNA is TGTGCCACCAGCATATCAAGGGGCGGGAGGGAGACCCAGTACTTC. The encoded protein is CATSISRGGRETQYF.

Judged by abundance, this clonotype is medium-sized. The rearrangement uses TRBV7-2 and TRBJ2-5, with 7 bases identical to TRBD1. In germline, CDR1 is SGHTA, CDR2 FQGNSA. This CDR3 contains 21 residues. Unmatched junction bases numbered 21, after V lost 0 bases and J lost 2 bases. CDR3 in DNA: TGTGCCAGCAGCTTAGCTGGGTTAGCGAGGGGACAGTATAGGGAACAAGAGACCCAGTACTTC. This sequence encodes CASSLAGLARGQYREQETQYF.

This clonotype was recorded at least ten times. The chain uses TRBV18 and TRBJ2-7, with D maybe TRBD1 (7 bases). This CDR3 is built from 13 residues. CDR1 is KGHSH, CDR2 LQKENI, per germline. The V and J ends lost 3 bases and 3 bases respectively, with 9 bases between them. CDR3 sequence reads: CASSPQGGYEQYF. Written as DNA, the CDR3 is TGTGCCAGCTCACCTCAGGGGGGCTACGAGCAGTACTTC.

The V and J genes are TRBV29-1 and TRBJ2-3, with D possibly matching TRBD1 (6 bases). The V end lost 4 bases, the J end lost 3 bases, and 11 bases lay between the germline ends. The CDR3 extends over 13 amino acids. CDR1 is SQVTM, CDR2 ANQGSEA, per germline. Here the CDR3 DNA reads TGCAGCGTTGCACAGGGTTTTACAGATACGCAGTATTTT. It encodes CSVAQGFTDTQYF.

The sample holds many counts of this clonotype. The gene calls are TRBV20-1 and TRBJ1-2; 8 bases match TRBD1. Germline-derived CDR1 and CDR2 are DFQATT and SNEGSKA (reference sequence). This CDR3 is built from 13 residues. With V trimmed by 0 bases and J by 6 bases, 3 bases remained unmatched. Written as DNA, the CDR3 is TGCAGTGCTAGAGATTACAGGGGGAATGGCTACACCTTC. Encoded protein: CSARDYRGNGYTF.

This clonotype was found once. The rearrangement links TRBV6-1 to TRBJ1-5; D remains ambiguous. From germline, CDR1 is MNHNS and CDR2 SASEGT. The V end was cut by 3 bases, the J end by 6 bases, with 6 bases between. This CDR3 contains 12 residues. The CDR3 is CASSEIIQPQHF. CDR3 DNA sequence: TGTGCCAGCAGTGAGATCATTCAGCCCCAGCATTTT.

Details on this clonotype: No conserved phenylalanine or tryptophan is present at the end of the CDR3, so a read error is the likely explanation. The limits of the CDR3 on the DNA are not certain, so only TCRdb's listed CDR3 is given. The J gene is TRBJ2-5, the V gene TRBV19; TRBD1 was called by the table and not checked on the DNA. Germline loops: CDR1 LNHDA, CDR2 SQIVND (reference sequence). A total of 17 residues make up the CDR3, ends included. CDR3 residues: CASSTTGDSDYGYTFGS.

V gene TRBV4-1 combines with J gene TRBJ1-3; D is perhaps TRBD1 (5 bases). V was shortened by 0 bases and J by 2 bases, with 8 bases between the two germline ends. CDR1 and CDR2 (germline): MGHRA, YSYEKL. The CDR3 covers 15 residues. Here the CDR3 DNA reads TGCGCCAGCAGCCAAGAACAGGTCGCTGGAAACACCATATATTTT. The encoded protein is CASSQEQVAGNTIYF.

This clonotype was seen at least ten times. A much larger clone differs by one base, so this may be a read error. V gene TRBV20-1 combines with J gene TRBJ2-6, with 12 bases identical to TRBD1. Per the germline V gene, CDR1 is DFQATT and CDR2 is SNEGSKA (reference sequence). The CDR3 sequence is 16 residues long. DNA of the CDR3: TGCAGTGCCCCCGGGACAGGGGGCTCTGCGGCCAACGTCCTGACTTTC. Protein: CSAPGTGGSAANVLTF.

This clonotype appeared many times. The CDR3, as DNA: TGCGCCAGCCGGGGGACAGGGGAGGCCGGGGAGCTGTTTTTT. Translating gives CASRGTGEAGELFF. This chain connects TRBV10-1 to TRBJ2-2, with 10 bases fitting TRBD1. This CDR3 is built from 14 residues. CDR1 WNHNN and CDR2 SYGVQD come from the germline V gene (reference sequence). V lost 8 bases and J lost 6; bases outside the gene matches: 6.

Judged by abundance, this clonotype is medium-sized. The chain recombines TRBV5-1 with TRBJ2-2, with D possibly matching TRBD2 (7 bases). CDR3 length equals 14 residues. Looked up from germline, CDR1 is SGHRS and CDR2 is YFSETQ. Trimming removed 0 bases from V and 9 bases from J, with 12 bases in between. The CDR3, as DNA: TGCGCCAGCAGCTTGGCCGGGGGGACAAGGGAGCTGTTTTTT. It specifies CASSLAGGTRELFF.

This clonotype is classed as medium-sized. The chain employs TRBV5-1 and TRBJ2-3; 12 bases align to TRBD2. The V gene end was trimmed by 1 base and the J gene end by 5 bases; junction bases not matched to a gene: 11. CDR3 length: 18 residues. CDR1 and CDR2 from the germline V gene are SGHRS and YFSETQ. The CDR3 DNA reads TGCGCCAGCAGCTTGTCTCTCCTAGCGGGGGGGCCGGGAGATACGCAGTATTTT. Translating it yields CASSLSLLAGGPGDTQYF.

The chain carries TRBV7-9 and TRBJ1-6, with a weak D call TRBD1 (6 bases). The germline V gene encodes CDR1 SEHNR and CDR2 FQNEAQ (reference sequence). V lost 5 bases and J lost 13, with 21 bases in between. This CDR3 has 15 residues. CDR3 region: CASSVGGSYNFPLHF. Here the CDR3 DNA reads TGTGCCAGCAGCGTCGGGGGCTCCTATAATTTCCCCCTCCACTTT.